These 27 T cell receptor beta chains share one sample of origin, sequenced in a study of blood T cell repertoires in COVID-19. Clones were read by immunoSEQ multiplex PCR, and TCRdb kept only the in-frame ones, dropping some. The table has 140,000 to 150,000 clones, roughly 80% seen once; the top ten hold 35% to 40%. The sequenced material came from peripheral blood. Receptor source: a human donor in a cohort sampled during active COVID-19.

This clone was seen just once. The rearrangement joins TRBV5-1 to TRBJ2-3; TRBD2 agrees at 11 bases. CDR3 size: 15 residues. Trimming removed 4 bases from V and 4 bases from J; junction bases left unmatched: 5. The germline V gene encodes CDR1 SGHRS and CDR2 YFSETQ. In DNA, the CDR3 is TGCGCCAGCAGCCCTATAGCGGGGGGGCCAGATACGCAGTATTTT. Its translation is CASSPIAGGPDTQYF.

In DNA, the CDR3 is TGCAGCGCCGACTTGGGTAGCGGGGGTTACAATGAGCAGTTCTTC. Amino acid sequence: CSADLGSGGYNEQFF. The V call is TRBV29-1, the J call TRBJ2-1, with TRBD2 matching 9 bases. Germline lookup yields CDR1 SQVTM and CDR2 ANQGSEA. With V trimmed by 7 bases and J by 4 bases, 11 bases remained unmatched. The CDR3 totals 15 residues.

The V gene is TRBV5-1, the J gene TRBJ1-5; 9 nucleotides align to TRBD1. The germline V gene encodes CDR1 SGHRS and CDR2 YFSETQ. V gave up 4 bases and J gave up 7 bases; unmatched junction bases: 9. This CDR3 spans 15 amino acids. The CDR3 DNA follows: TGCGCCAGCAGCGCGGGGGACAGGGACGAACAGCCCCAGCATTTT. Translation gives CASSAGDRDEQPQHF.

This clone was counted only a few times. CDR3 loop: CASSSQGTTYNSPLHF. CDR3 in DNA: TGTGCCAGCAGCTCCCAGGGGACCACCTATAATTCACCCCTCCACTTT. The rearrangement links TRBV11-2 to TRBJ1-6; weak D call: TRBD1 (6 bases). CDR1 and CDR2 from the germline V gene are SGHAT and FQNNGV. This CDR3 is 16 amino acids long. The V gene lost 4 bases and the J gene lost 2 bases, with 12 bases spanning the gap.

The CDR3 DNA reads TGTGCCAGCAGTCGGGGTGGCAATCAGCCCCAGCATTTT. It yields the protein CASSRGGNQPQHF. The chain uses TRBV6-2 or TRBV6-3 and TRBJ1-5, with D hard to call. Germline values: CDR1 MNHEY, CDR2 SVGEGT. CDR3 length: 13 amino acids. The V end was cut by 5 bases, the J end by 2 bases, with 7 bases between.

This chain uses TRBV5-8 with TRBJ1-5; D is uncertain. Germline V gene lookup returns CDR1 SGHTS and CDR2 YDEGEE. V shed 7 bases and J shed 0 bases, with 17 bases lying between them. CDR3 length equals 16 residues. Here the CDR3 DNA reads TGTGCCAGCTTGCCTTCCAGTGATTATAGCAATCAGCCCCAGCATTTT. It is translated as CASLPSSDYSNQPQHF.

This chain joins TRBV7-9 and TRBJ1-4; 7 positions agree with TRBD1. This CDR3 spans 14 amino acids. V dropped 6 bases and J dropped 8; count of bases not matched to a gene: 9. The V gene's germline CDR1 is SEHNR and CDR2 FQNEAQ (reference sequence). CDR3 loop: CASRSTGLREKLFF. CDR3 nucleotide sequence: TGTGCCAGCAGATCGACAGGGTTGAGGGAAAAACTGTTTTTT. The complete variable domain, with remaining parts taken from reference TRBV7-9 and TRBJ1-4, reads DTGVSQNPRHKITKRGQNVTFRCDPISEHNRLYWYRQTLGQGPEFLTYFQNEAQLEKSRLLSDRFSAERPKGSFSTLEIQRTEQGDSAMYLCASRSTGLREKLFFGSGTQLSVL.

The genes are TRBV18 and TRBJ1-5; D unclear. Germline CDR1 KGHSH, CDR2 LQKENI. The CDR3 loop spans 14 amino acids. With 3 bases removed from V and 3 bases from J, the gap between germline ends came to 9 bases. For the CDR3, the DNA is TGTGCCAGCTCACCTACCGGGGTCAATCAGCCCCAGCATTTT. Protein sequence: CASSPTGVNQPQHF.

The chain combines TRBV7-9 with TRBJ1-5; 8 positions match TRBD1. Germline V gene lookup returns CDR1 SEHNR and CDR2 FQNEAQ (reference sequence). The J segment lost 7 bases and the V segment lost 4 bases, leaving 6 bases of the junction unmatched. This CDR3 comprises 14 residues. CDR3 in amino acids: CASSSDRAGQPQHF. CDR3 DNA: TGTGCCAGCAGCTCGGACAGGGCTGGACAGCCCCAGCATTTT.

This chain uses TRBV7-3 with TRBJ2-7; 10 positions match TRBD1. CDR1 and CDR2 (germline): SGHTA, FQGTGA. V was clipped by 3 bases and J by 1 base; unmatched bases: 3. The CDR3 has 15 residues. This CDR3 reads CASSLTGGGSYEQYF. CDR3 in DNA: TGTGCCAGCAGCTTGACAGGGGGCGGATCCTACGAGCAGTACTTC.

The V call is TRBV12-5, the J call TRBJ1-1; the match to TRBD1 covers 7 bases. The trim removed 1 base at V and 4 bases at J, leaving 9 bases unmatched. CDR3 length: 16 amino acids. Germline CDR1 reads LGHNT; CDR2 reads FRNRAP. Here the CDR3 reads CASGLGDTGEGTEAFF. As DNA, the CDR3 is TGTGCTAGTGGTTTGGGAGACACAGGGGAAGGCACTGAAGCTTTCTTT.

This clone was found many times. This rearrangement joins TRBV5-1 to TRBJ2-7; 7 nucleotides align to TRBD1. The CDR3 totals 14 residues. Germline V CDR1 and CDR2: SGHRS, YFSETQ. Trimming removed 6 bases from V and 1 base from J; junction bases left unmatched: 7. The CDR3 here is CASTPLTGSYEQYF. The CDR3 nucleotides read TGCGCCAGCACCCCCTTGACAGGGTCCTACGAGCAGTACTTC.

The V call is TRBV14, the J call TRBJ2-7; 10 nucleotides match TRBD1. Trimming cost V 4 bases and J 3 bases; bases outside gene matches: 3. This CDR3 spans 14 amino acids. CDR1 SGHDN and CDR2 FVKESK come from the germline V gene. The DNA of the CDR3 is TGTGCCAGCAGCCTCCGGGACAGGGGCTACGAGCAGTACTTC. Translation: CASSLRDRGYEQYF.

The chain has TRBV3-1 (or the pseudogene TRBV3-2) and TRBJ2-2; maybe TRBD1 (6 bases). Trimming pared 0 bases from V and 2 bases from J, leaving 13 bases between. Germline values: CDR1 LGHDT, CDR2 YNNKEL (reference sequence). CDR3 size: 17 residues. CDR3 sequence: CASSQDPGTTNTGELFF. The CDR3, as DNA: TGTGCCAGCAGCCAAGACCCCGGGACAACTAACACCGGGGAGCTGTTTTTT.

The chain joins TRBV6-6 to TRBJ2-3, with 7 bases matching TRBD1. V dropped 5 bases and J dropped 7; count of bases not matched to a gene: 18. Per the germline V gene, CDR1 is MNHNY and CDR2 is SVGAGI (reference sequence). CDR3 length: 17 residues. The CDR3 loop reads CASSRYDNTGARNTQYF. The CDR3 DNA is TGTGCCAGCAGTCGATACGATAACACAGGGGCGCGGAATACGCAGTATTTT.

The V call is TRBV9, the J call TRBJ2-3; the D gene is possibly TRBD1 (5 bases). This CDR3 is 14 amino acids long. Between the trimmed V and J ends, which lost 6 bases and 2 bases, there was a span of 13 bases. Looked up from germline, CDR1 is SGDLS and CDR2 is YYNGEE. This CDR3 is CASMGGALTDTQYF. CDR3 nucleotides: TGTGCCAGCATGGGTGGGGCACTCACAGATACGCAGTATTTT.

V is TRBV5-1 and J is TRBJ1-1; TRBD1 is a possible D gene (5 bases). The V end lost 0 bases, the J end lost 7 bases, and 16 bases lay between the germline ends. Germline V lookup: CDR1 SGHRS, CDR2 YFSETQ. The CDR3 spans 15 residues. CDR3 in DNA: TGCGCCAGCAGCTTGGGTGACAGCGCCCCGAGTGAAGCTTTCTTT. Encoded protein: CASSLGDSAPSEAFF.

The chain recombines TRBV19 with TRBJ1-1; possible D gene TRBD1, 5 bases. The V gene's germline CDR1 is LNHDA and CDR2 SQIVND (reference sequence). The CDR3 runs 13 residues. The V end lost 4 bases, the J end lost 5 bases, and 11 bases lay between the germline ends. As DNA, the CDR3 is TGTGCCAGTAGTAAGGCCCCAGGGACTGAAGCTTTCTTT. Residues: CASSKAPGTEAFF.

The chain couples TRBV5-4 to TRBJ2-1; 10 bases are shared with TRBD2. The CDR3 consists of 17 residues. With V trimmed by 6 bases and J by 7 bases, 16 bases remained unmatched. Germline values: CDR1 SGHNT, CDR2 YYREEE (reference sequence). CDR3 residues: CASTLGASGGAANEQFF. The DNA for the CDR3 is TGTGCCAGCACCCTGGGGGCGAGCGGGGGGGCTGCAAATGAGCAGTTCTTC.

The gene calls are TRBV18 and TRBJ2-1; 8 bases line up with TRBD2. The CDR3 totals 17 residues. Looked up from germline, CDR1 is KGHSH and CDR2 is LQKENI. The ends lost 5 bases at V and 4 bases at J; junction bases unmatched: 13. CDR3 nucleotides: TGTGCCAGCTCATCGATGTCGGGCGGGGGGTCGTACAATGAGCAGTTCTTC. Amino acids: CASSSMSGGGSYNEQFF. The whole variable domain, filled in from reference TRBV18 and TRBJ2-1, reads NAGVMQNPRHLVRRRGQEARLRCSPMKGHSHVYWYRQLPEEGLKFMVYLQKENIIDESGMPKERFSAEFPKEGPSILRIQQVVRGDSAAYFCASSSMSGGGSYNEQFFGPGTRLTVL.

J is TRBJ2-5 and V is TRBV7-6; 9 bases fit TRBD2. The germline gives CDR1 SGHVS, CDR2 FNYEAQ. Trimming removed 5 bases from V and 3 bases from J; junction bases left unmatched: 13. This CDR3 is built from 17 residues. CDR3 sequence: CASSLALALAGKETQYF. In DNA, the CDR3 is TGTGCCAGCAGCCTCGCCTTGGCCCTAGCGGGGAAAGAGACCCAGTACTTC.

The chain links TRBV4-3 to TRBJ2-7; D gene ambiguous. The germline V gene has CDR1 LGHNA and CDR2 YSLEER. The V end was cut by 4 bases, the J end by 0 bases, with 10 bases between. There are 14 residues in the CDR3. The CDR3 DNA reads TGCGCCAGCAGCCGATTGCTTAGCTCCTACGAGCAGTACTTC. As protein: CASSRLLSSYEQYF.

The chain is built from TRBV5-5 and TRBJ2-6; no clear D. The CDR3 has 17 residues. The germline V and J ends were trimmed by 2 bases and 2 bases, with 14 bases remaining between them. Germline values: CDR1 SGHKS, CDR2 YYEKEE (reference sequence). The DNA for the CDR3 is TGTGCCAGCAGCTTTTGGGCCAGACCTACTGGGGCCAACGTCCTGACTTTC. Residues: CASSFWARPTGANVLTF. The complete variable domain, with remaining parts taken from reference TRBV5-5 and TRBJ2-6, reads DAGVTQSPTHLIKTRGQQVTLRCSPISGHKSVSWYQQVLGQGPQFIFQYYEKEERGRGNFPDRFSARQFPNYSSELNVNALLLGDSALYLCASSFWARPTGANVLTFGAGSRLTVL.

The V gene is TRBV23-1, the J gene TRBJ2-5; 9 positions match TRBD2. TRBV23-1 is filed as an ORF, its function uncertain. CDR3 length: 18 amino acids. Germline trimming cut 5 bases from V and 2 bases from J; bases unmatched to any gene: 15. The CDR3 reads CASSSLGGLASTQETQYF. DNA for the CDR3: TGCGCCAGCAGTTCTTTGGGAGGACTAGCGTCAACACAAGAGACCCAGTACTTC.

The chain uses TRBV28 and TRBJ1-5; TRBD1 matches at 9 bases. The CDR3 loop spans 17 amino acids. Germline V gene data show CDR1 as MDHEN and CDR2 as SYDVKM. Losses at the gene ends were 7 bases for V and 3 bases for J; bases not matched to a gene: 13. CDR3 nucleotides: TGTGCCAGCACCATGACAGGGACAGGGAACTTCAATCAGCCCCAGCATTTT. Residues: CASTMTGTGNFNQPQHF.

This clone occurred once. The chain uses TRBV7-6 and TRBJ2-2, with 7 bases aligning to TRBD2. The CDR3 runs 16 residues. V was pared by 0 bases and J by 6 bases, with 7 bases of the junction left unmatched. Germline CDR1 is SGHVS and CDR2 is FNYEAQ. CDR3 residues: CASSLALREGPGELFF. The DNA for the CDR3 is TGTGCCAGCAGCTTAGCTCTCAGGGAGGGCCCCGGGGAGCTGTTTTTT.

This clone was counted once. The chain combines TRBV27 with TRBJ1-1; perhaps TRBD1 as D (5 bases). From germline, CDR1 is MNHEY and CDR2 SMNVEV (reference sequence). The germline V and J ends were trimmed by 7 bases and 1 base, with 10 bases remaining between them. The CDR3 totals 13 residues. The CDR3 DNA sequence: TGTGCCAGCATGTCCGGGGGGAACACTGAAGCTTTCTTT. This gives the protein CASMSGGNTEAFF.